A selection of T cell receptor beta chains follows, all from one sample in a study of Graves' ophthalmopathy and Graves' hyperthyroidism. Via MiXCR, TCRdb re-called the multiplex PCR reads, giving one row per CDR3 protein. The table has more than 1,000,000 distinct CDR3 sequences, about 36% seen once. Sequenced material: peripheral blood or thyroid tissue (not recorded which). The receptors derive from an adult man with Graves' hyperthyroidism. Both conserved end residues are part of each CDR3. D genes are given only for firm matches. Clone size appears in some rows only: once, few, many, or a class for an expanded clone.

CDR3	DNA	J	D	size	V
CATSREVPGQESTGELFF	TGTGCCACCAGCAGAGAGGTTCCCGGACAGGAGAGCACCGGGGAGCTGTTTTTT	TRBJ2-2	TRBD1	.	TRBV15
CAISAVAGNTEAFF	TGTGCCATCAGTGCTGTAGCAGGGAACACTGAAGCTTTCTTT	TRBJ1-1	.	many	TRBV10-3
CASRRSANTGELFF	TGTGCCAGCCGGAGGTCCGCGAACACCGGGGAGCTGTTTTTT	TRBJ2-2	.	.	TRBV7-3
CASSLRTTGISNTGELFF	TGCGCCAGCAGCTTGAGAACGACCGGGATATCGAACACCGGGGAGCTGTTTTTT	TRBJ2-2	.	few	TRBV5-1
CASSINGQQETQYF	TGTGCCAGCAGCATAAACGGACAGCAAGAGACCCAGTACTTC	TRBJ2-5	.	many	TRBV7-9
CASSSLGVYGYTF	TGTGCCAGCAGTTCGCTGGGGGTTTATGGCTACACCTTC	TRBJ1-2	.	many	TRBV7-6
CASSVGGSPNDGELFF	TGTGCCAGCAGCGTAGGCGGGAGTCCCAATGACGGGGAGCTGTTTTTT	TRBJ2-2	TRBD2	.	TRBV9
CSVSQLNTEAFF	TGCAGCGTTAGCCAGCTTAACACTGAAGCTTTCTTT	TRBJ1-1	.	many	TRBV29-1
CASSLDVSAGGFTGELFF	TGTGCCAGCAGCTTAGATGTTTCGGCAGGGGGGTTCACCGGGGAGCTGTTTTTT	TRBJ2-2	.	.	TRBV7-2
CASSHLGSYEQYF	TGTGCCAGTAGTCACCTGGGCTCCTACGAGCAGTACTTC	TRBJ2-7	.	many	TRBV5-1
CASSYSWQGRNTGELFF	TGTGCCAGCAGTTACTCGTGGCAGGGGCGCAACACCGGGGAGCTGTTTTTT	TRBJ2-2	.	.	TRBV6-1
CASSEAGLAGGPSYGELFF	TGTGCCAGCAGTGAAGCGGGACTAGCGGGAGGGCCCTCTTACGGGGAGCTGTTTTTT	TRBJ2-2	TRBD2	few	TRBV2
CSRMSNLGGYTF	TGCAGCCGAATGTCCAATCTGGGCGGCTACACCTTC	TRBJ1-2	.	.	TRBV29-1
CSARLGGQETQYF	TGCAGTGCTAGATTGGGGGGACAAGAGACCCAGTACTTC	TRBJ2-5	.	.	TRBV20-1
CATRQMDQPQHF	TGTGCCACCCGACAAATGGATCAGCCCCAGCATTTT	TRBJ1-5	.	.	TRBV10-3
CSVDREGGYGYTF	TGCAGTGTCGACAGGGAAGGAGGCTATGGCTACACCTTC	TRBJ1-2	TRBD1	many	TRBV20-1
CASSLSVTGELFF	TGTGCCAGCAGCTTATCGGTTACCGGGGAGCTGTTTTTT	TRBJ2-2	.	.	TRBV7-9
CSAPHPVGYEQYF	TGCAGTGCGCCCCACCCTGTTGGGTACGAGCAGTACTTC	TRBJ2-7	.	many	TRBV20-1
CSAGLQATNTEAFF	TGCAGTGCTGGGCTGCAGGCCACGAACACTGAAGCTTTCTTT	TRBJ1-1	.	many	TRBV20-1
CASRATVTSNQPQHF	TGTGCCAGTAGAGCGACCGTAACTTCAAATCAGCCCCAGCATTTT	TRBJ1-5	.	many	TRBV19
CASYRGRGTYEQYF	TGCGCCAGCTACAGGGGGCGGGGGACCTACGAGCAGTACTTC	TRBJ2-7	TRBD1	many	TRBV5-1
CSVESGNEKLFF	TGCAGCGTTGAATCCGGTAATGAAAAACTGTTTTTT	TRBJ1-4	.	few	TRBV29-1
CASSVDQGLGDGYTF	TGTGCCAGCAGTGTTGATCAGGGGTTGGGAGATGGCTACACCTTC	TRBJ1-2	.	many	TRBV25-1
CASGLAGGGTGELFF	TGTGCCTCGGGACTAGCGGGAGGCGGCACCGGGGAGCTGTTTTTT	TRBJ2-2	TRBD2	many	TRBV19
CASSYGDRNYGYTF	TGTGCCAGCAGTTACGGGGACCGTAACTATGGCTACACCTTC	TRBJ1-2	.	few	TRBV12-3/TRBV12-4
CASRSQTRGSTDTQYF	TGTGCCAGCAGGTCTCAAACTCGGGGGAGCACAGATACGCAGTATTTT	TRBJ2-3	.	.	TRBV5-6
CASISGENQPQHF	TGTGCCAGCATATCAGGGGAGAATCAGCCCCAGCATTTT	TRBJ1-5	.	many	TRBV2
CATRGSLSTDTQYF	TGTGCCACCAGGGGGAGCCTCAGCACAGATACGCAGTATTTT	TRBJ2-3	.	.	TRBV24-1
CASSVGGDREETQYF	TGTGCCAGCAGCGTGGGAGGGGACAGAGAAGAGACCCAGTACTTC	TRBJ2-5	.	many	TRBV9
CATGGGGNQPQHF	TGTGCCACGGGGGGGGGAGGCAATCAGCCCCAGCATTTT	TRBJ1-5	.	.	TRBV27
CASSQDLLAETQYF	TGCGCCAGCAGCCAAGATCTCTTAGCCGAGACCCAGTACTTC	TRBJ2-5	.	few	TRBV4-3
CASSPAGRRNTGELFF	TGTGCCAGCAGCCCCGCGGGGCGGAGGAACACCGGGGAGCTGTTTTTT	TRBJ2-2	.	.	TRBV13
CASARTGFSNQPQHF	TGTGCCAGCGCCCGAACAGGTTTTAGCAATCAGCCCCAGCATTTT	TRBJ1-5	.	.	TRBV6-2/TRBV6-3
CASGYFGGASGANVLTF	TGTGCCAGCGGCTACTTTGGCGGGGCCTCTGGGGCCAACGTCCTGACTTTC	TRBJ2-6	.	few	TRBV14
CASSLLGQLDEHF	TGTGCCAGCAGCTTACTAGGACAGCTGGACGAGCATTTT	TRBJ1-5	.	.	TRBV7-9
CASSPNLAGQETQYF	TGTGCCAGCAGCCCAAATCTAGCGGGACAAGAGACCCAGTACTTC	TRBJ2-5	TRBD2	many	TRBV7-2
CASSLMGLYHEQFF	TGTGCCAGCAGCTTAATGGGGCTTTATCATGAGCAGTTCTTC	TRBJ2-1	.	.	TRBV11-2
CASSSTAGIGEETQYF	TGTGCCAGCAGCTCAACAGCCGGGATCGGTGAAGAGACCCAGTACTTC	TRBJ2-5	.	.	TRBV7-7